Given below is one T cell receptor (beta chain) in context. As yet, its antigen is unknown. A process of 5'RACE template switching, which added a universal primer site and UMIs, was used to make TCR cDNA. TCRdb recomputed calls from the 5' RACE reads with MiXCR, one row per CDR3 protein. The data contain over 250,000 distinct CDR3 sequences, roughly 4.3% of them seen just once; the ten biggest clones take up roughly 25%. This entry is derived from a study of T cells after yellow fever vaccination. Study context: Low-cell-number fractions were prepared with SMART-Seq v4 Ultra Low Input. Study-wide results and caveats: The booster saw the reappearance of most primary-vaccination clones (roughly 97% CD4, 80% to 90% CD8).

The CDR3 sequence is 15 residues long. The V end lost 3 bases, the J end lost 3 bases, and 14 bases lay between the germline ends. Germline V gene lookup returns CDR1 DFQATT and CDR2 SNEGSKA (reference sequence). The sample in question was PBMCs, obtained 5 days after the yellow fever booster vaccination. This TCR derives from a young man who received the YFV17D yellow fever vaccine. The chain has TRBV20-1 and TRBJ1-4; a weak D match, TRBD1 (6 bases). CDR3 bases: TGCAGTGCTAGGTCGGGGGCCGCCCCTAATGAAAAACTGTTTTTT. Protein: CSARSGAAPNEKLFF.